The clone carrying this T cell receptor beta chain was recorded a few times. This specimen comes from a study of response to subunit inactivated influenza vaccine. Trimming cost V 1 base and J 5 bases, with 8 bases left between them. Looked up from germline, CDR1 is SGHNT and CDR2 is YENEEA. CDR3 length equals 14 residues. Using its own MiXCR run on the RT-PCR reads, TCRdb lists one record per CDR3 protein. The data hold about 650,000 distinct CDR3 sequences, with 12% to 15% observed a single time. The source was PBMCs from blood, collected less than 15 days before vaccination. This clonotype originated in a man aged 50 or older who received an inactivated influenza vaccine. The chain couples TRBV11-3 to TRBJ1-4; no reliable D call. CDR3 in DNA: TGTGCCAGCAGCTTAGTGGCGGTGAATGAAAAACTGTTTTTT. It translates to CASSLVAVNEKLFF.